This TCR beta chain derives from a study of blood T cell repertoires in COVID-19. In the study overall: Sites in the United States, Italy and Spain provided acute and convalescent COVID-19 samples. PBMCs, B-cell-depleted T cells, or T cells were the source of the cDNA or gDNA that made up the material.

V lost 2 bases, J lost 6 bases, and 17 bases lay in between. The CDR3 contains 16 residues. Per the germline V gene, CDR1 is KGHDR and CDR2 is SFDVKD. In the authors' methods: Cell counts per sample came from amplifying reference gene primers. Produced via immunoSEQ multiplex PCR; TCRdb's table is partial and in-frame only. The V and J calls and the clone size are those of that table, but D and trimming were determined from the DNA. The sample comprises 90,000 or so clones, 80% to 90% of which are singletons, and 11% rests with the top ten. Note on this clone: Other DNA sequences within the sample encode an identical CDR3.

This receptor was obtained from a man older than 75 with acute or convalescent COVID-19. The chain is built from TRBV24-1 and TRBJ2-3; possibly TRBD2 for D (6 bases). What was sequenced was peripheral blood. The CDR3 sequence: CATSDSDGRRTDTQYF. CDR3 bases: TGTGCCACCAGTGATTCAGACGGGAGACGAACGGATACGCAGTATTTT.